The 20 T cell receptor beta chains given below trace back to one sample, sequenced in a study of blood T cell repertoires in COVID-19. Profiling relied on immunoSEQ multiplex PCR, and the TCRdb table lists in-frame clones only, not all of them. This table has some 160,000 clones, 80% to 90% appearing once. The sample consisted of peripheral blood. All receptors come from a man aged 60-69 years with acute or convalescent COVID-19.

This chain joins TRBV7-8 and TRBJ1-5, with 9 nucleotides matching TRBD1. The CDR3 totals 16 residues. Germline V gives CDR1 SGHVS, CDR2 FQNEAQ. With V trimmed by 3 bases and J by 3 bases, 6 bases remained unmatched. This CDR3 is CASSFQGQGLNQPQHF. In nucleotides, the CDR3 is TGTGCCAGCAGCTTCCAAGGACAGGGGCTCAATCAGCCCCAGCATTTT.

To note about this clone: Other DNA sequences in this sample translate to the same CDR3. V and J are TRBV5-1 and TRBJ2-7; D possibly corresponds to TRBD2 (5 bases). Germline V lookup: CDR1 SGHRS, CDR2 YFSETQ. This CDR3 comprises 15 residues. Trimming pared 0 bases from V and 2 bases from J, leaving 12 bases between. The CDR3 spells CASSLEGGGPYEQYF. The CDR3 DNA is TGCGCCAGCAGCTTGGAAGGAGGTGGACCCTACGAGCAGTACTTC.

This chain connects TRBV24-1 to TRBJ2-5; D is possibly TRBD2 (5 bases). V dropped 3 bases and J dropped 2 bases, with 12 bases sitting between them. Germline CDR1 reads KGHDR; CDR2 reads SFDVKD. The CDR3 loop spans 15 amino acids. The CDR3 DNA reads as TGTGCCACCAGTGATCCCAGGACGGGGCAAGAGACCCAGTACTTC. Its translation is CATSDPRTGQETQYF.

The rearrangement links TRBV24-1 to TRBJ2-1; D unresolved. The CDR3 is 18 amino acids. V lost 5 bases to trimming and J lost 0 bases, with 19 bases between them. In germline, CDR1 is KGHDR, CDR2 SFDVKD. This chain's CDR3 is CATSVVKAPGSSYNEQFF. DNA for the CDR3: TGTGCCACCAGTGTAGTAAAGGCCCCAGGCAGCTCCTACAATGAGCAGTTCTTC.

The chain has TRBV19 and TRBJ1-5; no reliable D call. Germline V gene data show CDR1 as LNHDA and CDR2 as SQIVND (reference sequence). CDR3 length: 15 residues. Trimming cost V 6 bases and J 4 bases, with 16 bases left between them. CDR3 in amino acids: CASRPSNRGNQPQHF. The CDR3 DNA follows: TGTGCCAGTAGGCCGTCTAACCGCGGTAATCAGCCCCAGCATTTT.

The chain is built from TRBV5-6 and TRBJ1-5, with D unclear. V lost 3 bases to trimming and J lost 7 bases, with 11 bases between them. The V gene's germline CDR1 is SGHDT and CDR2 YYEEEE. This CDR3 is built from 13 residues. This chain's CDR3 is CASSSGRVQPQHF. CDR3 DNA: TGTGCCAGCAGCTCTGGGCGGGTCCAGCCCCAGCATTTT.

This chain joins TRBV5-1 and TRBJ1-5, with 8 bases lining up with TRBD1. This CDR3 has 17 amino acids. V lost 4 bases, J lost 4 bases, and 13 bases stayed unmatched. In germline, CDR1 is SGHRS, CDR2 YFSETQ. This CDR3 is CASSPGQGEGGNQPQHF. Here the CDR3 DNA reads TGCGCCAGCAGCCCCGGACAGGGAGAAGGGGGTAATCAGCCCCAGCATTTT.

The J gene is TRBJ1-1, the V gene TRBV3-1 (or the pseudogene TRBV3-2); 7 bases line up with TRBD1. Per germline, CDR1 LGHDT and CDR2 YNNKEL (reference sequence). V was clipped by 1 base and J by 11 bases; unmatched bases: 7. The CDR3 is 13 residues long. Written as DNA, the CDR3 is TGTGCCAGCAGCCAAGCCACAGGGGTTACGGCTTTCTTT. This sequence encodes CASSQATGVTAFF.

The J gene is TRBJ2-2, the V gene TRBV21-1; TRBD2 is taken as the D call from the table, unchecked against the DNA. TRBV21-1 constitutes a pseudogene. The CDR3 is 16 amino acids. The CDR3, as DNA: TGTGCCAGCAGAAAAAGGGGGGGGCCTTCCACCGGGGAGCTGTTTTTT. Protein: CASRKRGGPSTGELFF.

This clone was seen only a few times. The rearrangement links TRBV11-2 to TRBJ1-1; 7 positions match TRBD1. The J segment lost 3 bases and the V segment lost 8 bases, leaving 18 bases of the junction unmatched. CDR3 size: 17 residues. Germline CDR1 SGHAT, CDR2 FQNNGV. For the CDR3, the DNA is TGTGCCAGCGCATCTGCCAAGGGGGCTAGAGAGGACACTGAAGCTTTCTTT. Its translation: CASASAKGAREDTEAFF.

The gene calls are TRBV6-2 or TRBV6-3 and TRBJ2-1; D gene uncertain. Per germline, CDR1 MNHEY and CDR2 SVGEGT. The CDR3 totals 12 residues. V gave up 2 bases and J gave up 9 bases, with 8 bases separating them. CDR3 residues: CASSYVLSEQFF. The CDR3 DNA sequence: TGTGCCAGCAGTTACGTGTTATCTGAGCAGTTCTTC.

This clone was observed a few times. The chain has TRBV11-2 and TRBJ2-7; 10 positions match TRBD1. Germline loops: CDR1 SGHAT, CDR2 FQNNGV. CDR3 length: 16 residues. The V segment lost 4 bases and the J segment 3 bases; nucleotides outside the gene matches: 9. The CDR3 DNA reads TGTGCCAGCAGCTCCCGGGACAGGGGAAACCTCTACGAGCAGTACTTC. As protein: CASSSRDRGNLYEQYF.

The genes are TRBV4-3 and TRBJ1-5; D unclear. This CDR3 contains 13 residues. Trimming cost V 2 bases and J 4 bases, with 6 bases left between them. The germline gives CDR1 LGHNA, CDR2 YSLEER. The DNA of the CDR3 is TGCGCCAGCAGCCAATCCTTGAATCAGCCCCAGCATTTT. Translating it yields CASSQSLNQPQHF.

The chain combines TRBV7-9 with TRBJ1-1; no clear D. The CDR3 spans 14 residues. V was clipped by 5 bases and J by 0 bases, with 10 bases between them. CDR1 and CDR2 (germline): SEHNR, FQNEAQ (reference sequence). The CDR3 loop is CASSPHGVNTEAFF. In DNA form, the CDR3 reads TGTGCCAGCAGCCCCCACGGTGTGAACACTGAAGCTTTCTTT.

The chain carries TRBV24-1 and TRBJ2-2; tentative D call: TRBD1 (6 bases). The ends were cut back, 3 bases at V and 2 bases at J, with 15 bases in the middle. This CDR3 is built from 17 residues. CDR1 and CDR2 from the germline V gene are KGHDR and SFDVKD. The DNA for the CDR3 is TGTGCCACCAGTGATCCTACCAGGGGTCGCAACACCGGGGAGCTGTTTTTT. Translating gives CATSDPTRGRNTGELFF.

The chain joins TRBV6-5 to TRBJ2-3; 11 nucleotides match TRBD2. Germline V CDR1 and CDR2: MNHEY, SVGAGI. CDR3 length: 14 amino acids. V shed 6 bases, J shed 6 bases, and the junction held 5 bases outside the gene matches. The CDR3 loop is CASRGTSGSDTQYF. The DNA for the CDR3 is TGTGCCAGCAGGGGAACTAGCGGGAGCGATACGCAGTATTTT.

The gene calls are TRBV4-1 and TRBJ1-5; 8 bases align to TRBD1. Trimming at V came to 2 bases and at J to 4 bases, leaving 10 bases not matched to a gene. The CDR3 runs to 17 residues. The germline gives CDR1 MGHRA, CDR2 YSYEKL. The CDR3 here is CASSQFGGTGNNQPQHF. CDR3 in DNA: TGCGCCAGCAGCCAATTCGGGGGGACAGGAAATAATCAGCCCCAGCATTTT.

J is TRBJ1-2 and V is TRBV19, with no clear D. The V end was cut by 5 bases, the J end by 2 bases, with 9 bases between. Germline CDR1 is LNHDA and CDR2 is SQIVND (reference sequence). CDR3 size: 13 residues. The CDR3 loop reads CASSPGMNYGYTF. CDR3 in DNA: TGTGCCAGTAGTCCCGGGATGAACTATGGCTACACCTTC.

The V and J genes are TRBV10-2 and TRBJ2-1; no clear D. The germline gives CDR1 WSHSY, CDR2 SAAADI. The germline V and J ends were trimmed by 4 bases and 0 bases, with 7 bases remaining between them. This CDR3 is built from 14 residues. The DNA for the CDR3 is TGCGCCAGCAGTGGAACGAGCTCCTACAATGAGCAGTTCTTC. This sequence encodes CASSGTSSYNEQFF.

The V gene is TRBV2, the J gene TRBJ1-5; 7 positions match TRBD1. From germline, CDR1 is SNHLY and CDR2 FYNNEI. With V trimmed by 6 bases and J by 7 bases, 3 bases remained unmatched. The CDR3 is made up of 12 amino acids. CDR3 sequence: CASRRDSQPQHF. CDR3 coding DNA: TGTGCCAGCAGGAGGGACAGCCAGCCCCAGCATTTT.